This T cell receptor (beta chain) was sequenced for a study of blood T cell repertoires in COVID-19. Sequenced by immunoSEQ multiplex PCR; TCRdb stores in-frame clones only, minus some. Counted here are 200,000 to 250,000 clones, roughly three quarters occurring once; the ten biggest clones make up over 3%. The V segment lost 5 bases and the J segment 0 bases; nucleotides outside the gene matches: 8. The CDR3 runs to 16 residues. Germline lookup yields CDR1 MDHEN and CDR2 SYDVKM. The source of this sequence is a woman in her 40s with active or convalescent COVID-19. Sequencing was performed on peripheral blood. The genes are TRBV28 and TRBJ1-1, with 8 bases matching TRBD1. In nucleotides, the CDR3 is TGTGCCAGCAGTCGAACAGGGGGGATGCTGAACACTGAAGCTTTCTTT. It yields the protein CASSRTGGMLNTEAFF.